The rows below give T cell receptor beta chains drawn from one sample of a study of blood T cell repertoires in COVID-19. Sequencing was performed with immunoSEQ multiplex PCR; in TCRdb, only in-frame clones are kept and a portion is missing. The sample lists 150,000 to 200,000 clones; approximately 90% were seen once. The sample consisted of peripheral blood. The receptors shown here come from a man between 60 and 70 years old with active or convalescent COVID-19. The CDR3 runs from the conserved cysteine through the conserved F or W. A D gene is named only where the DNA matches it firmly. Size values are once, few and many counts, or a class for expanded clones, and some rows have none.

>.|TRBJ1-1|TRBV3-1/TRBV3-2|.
TGTGCCAGCAGCCAACGACAGGAGGCGAGAACTGAAGCTTTCTTT
CASSQRQEARTEAFF
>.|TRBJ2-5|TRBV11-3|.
TGTGCCAGCTCACAGGAGAACGGGGAGACCCAGTACTTC
CASSQENGETQYF
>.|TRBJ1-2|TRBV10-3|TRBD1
TGTGCCATCAGTGAGTCGCAGGGGGGCTATGGCTACACCTTC
CAISESQGGYGYTF
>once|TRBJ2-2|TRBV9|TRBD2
TGTGCCAGCAGCGAGGGGACTAGCGGGGGGCTAAACACCGGGGAGCTGTTTTTT
CASSEGTSGGLNTGELFF
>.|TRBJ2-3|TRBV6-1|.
TGTGCCAGCAGTGGCCCCCGGCCAGGGGCAAGCACAGATACGCAGTATTTT
CASSGPRPGASTDTQYF
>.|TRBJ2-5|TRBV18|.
TGTGCCAGCTCACCGTCCGCAGGAAGAGAGACCCAGTACTTC
CASSPSAGRETQYF
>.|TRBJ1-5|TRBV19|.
TGTGCCAGTAGCCCGGGGGGACATAGCAATCAGCCCCAGCATTTT
CASSPGGHSNQPQHF
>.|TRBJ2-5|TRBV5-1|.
TGCGCCAGCAGCGTAAGACCGGGAGCCTTGGGGGAGACCCAGTACTTC
CASSVRPGALGETQYF
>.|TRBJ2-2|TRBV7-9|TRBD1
TGTGCCAGCAGCGGAACCGGGACAGGGACGGTCGGGGAGCTGTTTTTT
CASSGTGTGTVGELFF
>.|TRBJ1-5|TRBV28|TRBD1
TGTGCCAGCAAGGGACAGAGGCTCGAGCCCCAGCATTTT
CASKGQRLEPQHF
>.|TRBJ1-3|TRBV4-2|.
TGTGCCAGCAGCCAGGACAAGGCTGGAAACACCATATATTTT
CASSQDKAGNTIYF
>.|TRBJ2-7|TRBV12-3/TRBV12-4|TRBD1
TGTGCCAGCAGCACCAACAGGGGAGCCGGGCAGTACTTC
CASSTNRGAGQYF
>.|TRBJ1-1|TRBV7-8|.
TGTGCCAGCAGCCGAAGAGGGCAGGGGAGAAGCACTGAAGCTTTCTTT
CASSRRGQGRSTEAFF
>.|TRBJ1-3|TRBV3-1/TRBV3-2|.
TGTGCCAGCAGCCAAGTTTCAGGGCTTGGAAACACCATATATTTT
CASSQVSGLGNTIYF
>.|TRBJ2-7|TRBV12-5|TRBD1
TGTGCTAGTGGTCCCGGACAGGGATCCTACGAGCAGTACTTC
CASGPGQGSYEQYF
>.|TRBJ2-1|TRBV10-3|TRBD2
TGTGCCACCAGACTAGCGGGGGGCCACAATGAGCAGTTCTTC
CATRLAGGHNEQFF
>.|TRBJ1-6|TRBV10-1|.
TGCGCCAGCAGTGATACAGCCTATAATTCACCCCTCCACTTT
CASSDTAYNSPLHF
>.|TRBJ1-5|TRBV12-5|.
TGTGCTAGTGGTTGGGTGGGATTGTACGAGGAGGGAGATAGCAATCAGCCCCAGCATTTT
CASGWVGLYEEGDSNQPQHF
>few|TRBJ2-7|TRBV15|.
TGTGCCACCAGCAGAGAAGGGCGGGGAGCCTACGAGCAGTACTTC
CATSREGRGAYEQYF
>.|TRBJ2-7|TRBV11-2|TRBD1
TGTGCCAGCAGCTTAGGGACAGGGGTGTTCGAGCAGTACTTC
CASSLGTGVFEQYF
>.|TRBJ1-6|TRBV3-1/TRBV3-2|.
TGTGCCAGCAGCCGGGGGTGGGGGGAAGATTCACCCCTCCACTTT
CASSRGWGEDSPLHF
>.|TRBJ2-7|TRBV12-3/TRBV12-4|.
TGTGCCAGCAGCTCACAATCCTACGAGCAGTACTTC
CASSSQSYEQYF
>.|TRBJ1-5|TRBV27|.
TGTGCCAGCAGTATGGGAGGCAATCAGCCCCAGCATTTT
CASSMGGNQPQHF
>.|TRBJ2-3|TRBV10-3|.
TGTGCCGCCGGGGTCAGAGATACGCAGTATTTT
CAAGVRDTQYF
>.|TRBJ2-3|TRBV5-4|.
TGTGCCAGCAGCTTGGGCAGGGCAGGCACAGATACGCAGTATTTT
CASSLGRAGTDTQYF
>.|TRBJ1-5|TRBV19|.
TGTGCCAGTAGTATCGATGGAGTAGGTCAGCCCCAGCATTTT
CASSIDGVGQPQHF
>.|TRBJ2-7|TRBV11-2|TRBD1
TGTGCCAGCAGCACCCGTGGACAGGGCCCCTCCTACGAGCAGTACTTC
CASSTRGQGPSYEQYF
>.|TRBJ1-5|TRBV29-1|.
TGCAGCGTTGAGGAGAATAGCAATCAGCCCCAGCATTTT
CSVEENSNQPQHF
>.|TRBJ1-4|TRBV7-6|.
TGTGCCAGCAGCTTAGGGACTGCAAAGATGAATGAAAAACTGTTTTTT
CASSLGTAKMNEKLFF
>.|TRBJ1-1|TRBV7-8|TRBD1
TGTGCCAGCAGCCCGACTGTCCCGGGACAGGGAACGAACACTGAAGCTTTCTTT
CASSPTVPGQGTNTEAFF
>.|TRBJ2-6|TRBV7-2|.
TGTGCCAGCAGCCTAGACAGGAGCTCTGGGGCCAACGTCCTGACTTTC
CASSLDRSSGANVLTF
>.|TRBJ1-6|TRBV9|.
TGTGCCAGCAGCCAGGGCCTCTATAATTCACCCCTCCACTTT
CASSQGLYNSPLHF
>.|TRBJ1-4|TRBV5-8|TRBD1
TGTGCCAGCAGCCCGTGGACAGGGTTAAATGAAAAACTGTTTTTT
CASSPWTGLNEKLFF
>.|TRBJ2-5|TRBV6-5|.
TGTGCCAGCAGTTACTCGCGGGCCTCAAGGGAGACCCAGTACTTC
CASSYSRASRETQYF
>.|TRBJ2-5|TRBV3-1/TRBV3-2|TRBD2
TGTGCCAGCAGCCAGACTAGCGGGCGCCGTGTGGAGACCCAGTACTTC
CASSQTSGRRVETQYF
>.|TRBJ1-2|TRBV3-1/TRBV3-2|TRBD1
TGTGCCAGCAGCCAAGATCCGGGACAGGGGGCCTCTGGCTACACCTTC
CASSQDPGQGASGYTF
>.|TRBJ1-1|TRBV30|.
TGTGCCTGGAATAGGGGCTCGGACACTGAAGCTTTCTTT
CAWNRGSDTEAFF
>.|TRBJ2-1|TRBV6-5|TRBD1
TGTGCCAGCAGACCGACAGGGGACAATGAGCAGTTCTTC
CASRPTGDNEQFF
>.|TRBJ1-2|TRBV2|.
TGTGCCAGCGGGGAGAACGGACGGAACTATGGCTACACCTTC
CASGENGRNYGYTF
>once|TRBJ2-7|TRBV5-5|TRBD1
TGTGCCAGTTCGGGACAGGGGTCCACTGGCGAGCAGTACTTC
CASSGQGSTGEQYF
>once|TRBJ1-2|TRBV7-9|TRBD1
TGTGCCAGCAGCCCCGGACACAGGGGGCTTTTGTATGGCTACACCTTC
CASSPGHRGLLYGYTF
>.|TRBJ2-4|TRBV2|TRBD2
TGTGCCAGCAGTGGAAGTAGCGGGGGGATTATCAAAAACATTCAGTACTTC
CASSGSSGGIIKNIQYF
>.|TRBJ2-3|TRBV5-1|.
TGCGCCAGCAGCTTGACAGGTTCGGATACGCAGTATTTT
CASSLTGSDTQYF
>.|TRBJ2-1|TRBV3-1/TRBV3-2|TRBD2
TGTGCCAGCAGCCAAGATGTCTTCCAGCGGGGGGGATCCTACAATGAGCAGTTCTTC
CASSQDVFQRGGSYNEQFF
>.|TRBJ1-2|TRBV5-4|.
TGTGCCAGCAGCTTGACGGGGCAGGGGTATGGCTACACCTTC
CASSLTGQGYGYTF
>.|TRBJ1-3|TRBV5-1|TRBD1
TGCGCCAGCAGCTTGGATGGGCAGGGGGCTACTGGAAACACCATATATTTT
CASSLDGQGATGNTIYF
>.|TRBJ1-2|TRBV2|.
TGTGCCCGGGAGGGAAGCTATGGCTACACCTTC
CAREGSYGYTF
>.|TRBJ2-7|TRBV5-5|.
TGTGCCAGCAGGCTGAGGGGGGGCCTGGACGAGCAGTACTTC
CASRLRGGLDEQYF
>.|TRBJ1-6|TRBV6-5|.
TGTGCCAGCAGTTACCAGGGGAAGTCACCCCTCCACTTT
CASSYQGKSPLHF
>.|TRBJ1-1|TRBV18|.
TGTGCCAGCTCACCTGGTAGGGGCCTCAACACTGAAGCTTTCTTT
CASSPGRGLNTEAFF
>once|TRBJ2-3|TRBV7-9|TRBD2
TGTGCCAGCAGCTTAGCGCGACTAGCGGGGGGGGCAGATACGCAGTATTTT
CASSLARLAGGADTQYF
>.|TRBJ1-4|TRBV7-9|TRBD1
TGTGCCAGCAGATCTAACAGGGGGCCGACTAATGAAAAACTGTTTTTT
CASRSNRGPTNEKLFF
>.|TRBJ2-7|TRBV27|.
TGTGCCAGCAGTTTTGGTAGGAGCTCCTACGAGCAGTACTTC
CASSFGRSSYEQYF
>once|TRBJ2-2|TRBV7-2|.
TGTGCCAGCAGCTTTCAATCCGGGAGATCCGGGGAGCTGTTTTTT
CASSFQSGRSGELFF
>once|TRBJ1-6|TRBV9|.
TGTGCCAGCAGCGTAGGGTTACAGCCGAATTCACCCCTCCACTTT
CASSVGLQPNSPLHF
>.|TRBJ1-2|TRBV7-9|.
TGTGCCAGCAGCCCTCAATCTAGACCTTATGGCTACACCTTC
CASSPQSRPYGYTF
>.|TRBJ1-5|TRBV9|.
TGTGCCAGCAGCGAGGGTGGGGACCCCAGGGGGCCCCAGCATTTT
CASSEGGDPRGPQHF
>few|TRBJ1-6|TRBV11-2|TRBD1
TGTGCCAGCAGCCTCGGGACAGGGAGTTCACCCCTCCACTTT
CASSLGTGSSPLHF
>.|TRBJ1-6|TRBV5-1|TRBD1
TGCGCCAGCAGCGAAGGTACAGGGGCCAATTCACCCCTCCACTTT
CASSEGTGANSPLHF
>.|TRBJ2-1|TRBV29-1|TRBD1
TGCAGCGTTCGACGACAGGGGGCGCTCAATGAGCAGTTCTTC
CSVRRQGALNEQFF